The 17 T cell receptor beta chains presented below share a single source sample, sequenced in a study of blood T cell repertoires in COVID-19. Generated by immunoSEQ multiplex PCR, the TCRdb table keeps only in-frame clones and is missing some. The repertoire holds around 300,000 clones, with 85% as singletons. Sequenced: PBMCs or T cells enriched from blood (not recorded which). The receptors shown here come from a woman in her forties or fifties who had recovered from COVID-19.

V and J are TRBV19 and TRBJ1-3, with D maybe TRBD1 (5 bases). Germline values: CDR1 LNHDA, CDR2 SQIVND (reference sequence). Trimming shortened V by 5 bases and J by 0 bases, and 17 bases separated the two germline ends. This CDR3 is 17 amino acids long. CDR3 sequence: CASSQRRDGHSGNTIYF. The CDR3 DNA follows: TGTGCCAGTAGTCAACGGCGGGACGGCCACTCTGGAAACACCATATATTTT.

V and J are TRBV30 and TRBJ2-7; 8 bases map to TRBD1. Trimming took 3 bases from V and 5 from J; bases not matched to a gene: 6. The germline gives CDR1 GTSNPN, CDR2 SVGIG (reference sequence). The CDR3 has 13 residues. CDR3 bases: TGTGCCTGGAGACGACAGGGGAGAAACGAGCAGTACTTC. Its protein is CAWRRQGRNEQYF.

The chain recombines TRBV27 with TRBJ2-1; the match to TRBD2 covers 15 bases. The length of the CDR3 is 14 residues. Germline lookup yields CDR1 MNHEY and CDR2 SMNVEV (reference sequence). V was clipped by 6 bases and J by 6 bases; unmatched bases: 0. The CDR3 here is CASRGLAGGNEQFF. The DNA of the CDR3 is TGTGCCAGCAGGGGACTAGCGGGAGGCAATGAGCAGTTCTTC.

This rearrangement joins TRBV10-2 to TRBJ2-7; 9 positions agree with TRBD2. Germline CDR1 and CDR2: WSHSY and SAAADI. The CDR3 sequence is 13 residues long. With 4 bases clipped from V and 4 bases from J, the junction kept 2 bases outside the gene matches. The CDR3 DNA reads TGCGCCAGCAGTGGAGCGGGGGGTTACGAGCAGTACTTC. As protein: CASSGAGGYEQYF.

This sequence joins TRBV14 and TRBJ1-2; D might be TRBD1 (5 bases). Per germline, CDR1 SGHDN and CDR2 FVKESK. The CDR3 has 15 residues. The V end lost 4 bases, the J end lost 5 bases, and 17 bases lay between the germline ends. CDR3 nucleotide sequence: TGTGCCAGCAGCCCTAGAGCTGTGGGGCGATATGGCTACACCTTC. Protein sequence: CASSPRAVGRYGYTF.

The chain employs TRBV28 and TRBJ2-1; 9 bases match TRBD2. This CDR3 is built from 19 residues. Germline loops: CDR1 MDHEN, CDR2 SYDVKM. With 3 bases clipped from V and 4 bases from J, the junction kept 16 bases outside the gene matches. This chain's CDR3 is CASSFAAGGPFSQYNEQFF. CDR3 DNA: TGTGCCAGCAGTTTCGCGGCGGGGGGGCCCTTTTCCCAATACAATGAGCAGTTCTTC. The whole variable domain, remainder taken from reference TRBV28 and TRBJ2-1, is DVKVTQSSRYLVKRTGEKVFLECVQDMDHENMFWYRQDPGLGLRLIYFSYDVKMKEKGDIPEGYSVSREKKERFSLILESASTNQTSMYLCASSFAAGGPFSQYNEQFFGPGTRLTVL.

V gene TRBV11-1 combines with J gene TRBJ1-1; unclear D gene. Germline V gene sequence: CDR1 SGHAT, CDR2 FQDESV (reference sequence). The CDR3 covers 12 residues. Trimming removed 4 bases at V and 4 bases at J, with 7 bases between. CDR3 DNA sequence: TGTGCCAGCAGCTCGAGAGGCACTGAAGCTTTCTTT. It encodes CASSSRGTEAFF.

The V gene is TRBV4-1, the J gene TRBJ1-4, with D hard to call. Trimming shortened V by 3 bases and J by 12 bases, and 14 bases separated the two germline ends. The CDR3 is made up of 13 amino acids. Germline assignment: CDR1 MGHRA and CDR2 YSYEKL. DNA for the CDR3: TGCGCCAGCAGCCAGGTCCGAGGGATGGAACTGTTTTTT. Translation gives CASSQVRGMELFF.

The chain uses TRBV11-1 and TRBJ2-1; 8 nucleotides line up with TRBD2. The V gene end was trimmed by 7 bases and the J gene end by 6 bases; junction bases not matched to a gene: 11. Per germline, CDR1 SGHAT and CDR2 FQDESV (reference sequence). The CDR3 runs to 15 residues. The CDR3 coding sequence is TGTGCCAGCACAGCAGCGGGGGCCGCGGTCAATGAGCAGTTCTTC. Protein product: CASTAAGAAVNEQFF.

J is TRBJ1-2 and V is TRBV3-1 (or the pseudogene TRBV3-2); TRBD1 aligns across 9 bases. The germline gives CDR1 LGHDT, CDR2 YNNKEL (reference sequence). With V trimmed by 1 base and J by 8 bases, 8 bases remained unmatched. This CDR3 comprises 15 residues. CDR3 in amino acids: CASSQGPGQGGGYTF. The CDR3 coding sequence is TGTGCCAGCAGCCAAGGGCCGGGACAGGGAGGCGGCTACACCTTC.

The chain has TRBV5-1 and TRBJ2-7; 7 nucleotides match TRBD2. In germline, CDR1 is SGHRS, CDR2 YFSETQ. This CDR3 is built from 14 residues. Germline trimming cut 4 bases from V and 4 bases from J; bases unmatched to any gene: 8. Here the CDR3 DNA reads TGCGCCAGCAGCCCGACTGGCGGGGGTTACGAGCAGTACTTC. This translates into CASSPTGGGYEQYF.

The chain employs TRBV19 and TRBJ1-1, with D maybe TRBD1 (6 bases). The CDR3 loop spans 13 amino acids. With 2 bases removed from V and 7 bases from J, the gap between germline ends came to 11 bases. Germline CDR1 LNHDA, CDR2 SQIVND (reference sequence). CDR3 coding DNA: TGTGCCAGTAGTATATCTCAGGACAGTGAAGCTTTCTTT. Its protein product is CASSISQDSEAFF.

This sequence joins TRBV27 and TRBJ1-5; 9 bases map to TRBD1. The CDR3 is made up of 14 amino acids. The germline V gene has CDR1 MNHEY and CDR2 SMNVEV (reference sequence). With 6 bases clipped from V and 5 bases from J, the junction kept 5 bases outside the gene matches. The CDR3 bases are TGTGCCAGCAGCACACAGGGGGCACATCAGCCCCAGCATTTT. Amino acid sequence: CASSTQGAHQPQHF.

The chain combines TRBV13 with TRBJ1-1; tentatively, D is TRBD1 (5 bases). This CDR3 is built from 15 residues. Germline V lookup: CDR1 PRHDT, CDR2 FYEKMQ (reference sequence). The V gene lost 4 bases and the J gene lost 7 bases, with 19 bases spanning the gap. CDR3 sequence reads: CASSSERDFPIEAFF. In DNA, the CDR3 is TGTGCCAGCAGCTCGGAGAGGGACTTCCCCATTGAAGCTTTCTTT. The complete variable domain, with remaining parts taken from reference TRBV13 and TRBJ1-1, reads AAGVIQSPRHLIKEKRETATLKCYPIPRHDTVYWYQQGPGQDPQFLISFYEKMQSDKGSIPDRFSAQQFSDYHSELNMSSLELGDSALYFCASSSERDFPIEAFFGQGTRLTVV.

V usage is TRBV3-1 (or the pseudogene TRBV3-2) and J usage is TRBJ1-1; weak D call: TRBD1 (5 bases). The CDR3 totals 13 residues. Germline loops: CDR1 LGHDT, CDR2 YNNKEL (reference sequence). The ends were cut back, 2 bases at V and 6 bases at J, with 10 bases in the middle. The CDR3 loop is CASSQSGDPEAFF. The CDR3 DNA sequence: TGTGCCAGCAGCCAATCGGGGGATCCTGAAGCTTTCTTT.

The chain has TRBV2 and TRBJ2-7, with D tentatively TRBD1 (5 bases). Germline V gene lookup returns CDR1 SNHLY and CDR2 FYNNEI. V lost 7 bases, J lost 6 bases, and 19 bases lay in between. The CDR3 sequence is 14 residues long. CDR3 sequence: CASTISQGVSEQYF. In nucleotides, the CDR3 is TGTGCCAGCACCATAAGCCAGGGTGTATCCGAGCAGTACTTC.

As to this clone: This sample includes further DNA sequences coding for the same CDR3. The chain uses TRBV3-1 (or the pseudogene TRBV3-2) and TRBJ1-2; 10 bases match TRBD1. The CDR3 is made up of 14 amino acids. V gave up 1 base and J gave up 4 bases; unmatched junction bases: 0. Germline V gene lookup returns CDR1 LGHDT and CDR2 YNNKEL (reference sequence). The CDR3 loop is CASSQGQGAYGYTF. The DNA of the CDR3 is TGTGCCAGCAGCCAAGGACAGGGGGCCTATGGCTACACCTTC.